The T cell receptor (beta chain) under discussion was sequenced for a study of T cells in Graves' hyperthyroidism and ophthalmopathy. Researchers amplified the TCR beta CDR3 regions from RNA transcripts. The study used the HTBI primer set for a first-round RT-PCR of the TCR CDR3. TCRdb re-analysed the multiplex PCR reads in MiXCR, keeping a single row per CDR3 protein. The sample has 540,000 or so distinct CDR3 sequences, approximately 14% seen once. This clonotype was counted only a few times. A much larger clone differs from this one at a single base, so this may be a read error. The CDR3 runs to 15 residues. A lack of ophthalmopathy progression within 18 months defined stable Graves' hyperthyroidism.

The chain has TRBV12-3 or TRBV12-4 and TRBJ2-5; perhaps TRBD1 as D (5 bases). Input material: blood. The sequence came from a woman aged 25-40 years with Graves' hyperthyroidism. For the CDR3, the DNA is TGTGCCGGCAGCCCCAGGGTCTTAGGCCAAGAGACCCAGTACTTC. Translated: CAGSPRVLGQETQYF.